This T cell receptor (beta chain) was retrieved from a study of siplizumab effects on memory and regulatory T cells. Note on this clone: Its target is unknown.

Each sample yielded roughly 9.3 x 10^4 assayed TCR templates. TCRdb keeps only in-frame clones here, not all; method: immunoSEQ multiplex PCR. The sample lists some 100,000 clones, over 95% seen once, with 0.025% to 0.035% in the top ten. Regarding the study as a whole: Poor capture below about 10^-5 frequency left most alloreactive clones unmapped to unstimulated subsets. The diversity of naive T cells seemed greater than that of memory cells, and their alloresponse contribution seemed major.

V shed 6 bases and J 1 base; nucleotides not matched to a gene: 2. Germline loops: CDR1 SGHRS, CDR2 YFSETQ. CDR3 size: 14 residues. This TCR derives from a human donor in good health. The J gene is TRBJ2-2, the V gene TRBV5-1; 8 bases are a match to TRBD2. Input material: naive CD4+ T cells sorted from blood. CDR3 bases: TGCGCCAGCACTAGCGGGTGGAACACCGGGGAGCTGTTTTTT. Amino acids: CASTSGWNTGELFF.